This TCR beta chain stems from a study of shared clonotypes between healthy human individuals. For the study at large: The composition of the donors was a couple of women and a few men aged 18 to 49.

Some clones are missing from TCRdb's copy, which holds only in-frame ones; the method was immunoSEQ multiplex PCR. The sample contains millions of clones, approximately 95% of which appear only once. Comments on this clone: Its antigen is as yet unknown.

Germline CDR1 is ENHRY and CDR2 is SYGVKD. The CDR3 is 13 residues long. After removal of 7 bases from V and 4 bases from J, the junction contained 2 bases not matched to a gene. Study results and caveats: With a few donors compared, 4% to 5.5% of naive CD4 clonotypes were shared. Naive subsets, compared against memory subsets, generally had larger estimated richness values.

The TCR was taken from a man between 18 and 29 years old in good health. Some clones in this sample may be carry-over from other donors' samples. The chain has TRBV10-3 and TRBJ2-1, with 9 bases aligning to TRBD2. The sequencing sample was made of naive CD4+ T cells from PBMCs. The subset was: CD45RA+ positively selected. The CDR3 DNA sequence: TGTGCCATCATGGCGGGAGGGTACAATGAGCAGTTCTTC. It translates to CAIMAGGYNEQFF.